The 19 T cell receptor beta chains below all came from one sample that was sequenced in a study of T cell responses to AZD1222 COVID-19 vaccine. The table came from immunoSEQ multiplex PCR; TCRdb's copy has only in-frame clones and leaves some out. The data show over 85,000 clones, approximately 90% seen once. This specimen consisted of peripheral blood, obtained 28 days after the second AZD1222 dose. All receptors come from an adult who received the AZD1222 COVID-19 vaccine.

J is TRBJ1-5 and V is TRBV5-5; D is ambiguous. This CDR3 is built from 16 residues. The germline gives CDR1 SGHKS, CDR2 YYEKEE (reference sequence). Deletions cut 5 bases from V and 3 bases from J, with 18 bases between. CDR3 sequence reads: CASRAFLSAINQPQHF. As DNA, the CDR3 is TGTGCCAGCAGAGCTTTTTTATCGGCCATCAATCAGCCCCAGCATTTT.

The rearrangement uses TRBV3-1 (or the pseudogene TRBV3-2) and TRBJ1-2, with 8 bases that match TRBD1. The CDR3 totals 15 residues. From germline, CDR1 is LGHDT and CDR2 YNNKEL (reference sequence). V dropped 4 bases and J dropped 2; count of bases not matched to a gene: 6. The CDR3 DNA follows: TGTGCCAGCAGCCCTGTCCGGGACAGGAACTATGGCTACACCTTC. As protein: CASSPVRDRNYGYTF.

This chain joins TRBV28 and TRBJ1-4; TRBD1 might be the D (5 bases). Germline V lookup: CDR1 MDHEN, CDR2 SYDVKM. Trimming pared 4 bases from V and 0 bases from J, leaving 15 bases between. This CDR3 is 17 amino acids long. CDR3 nucleotides: TGTGCCAGCAGTTCATATAGGGGCGGGACAACTAATGAAAAACTGTTTTTT. Translating it yields CASSSYRGGTTNEKLFF.

This clone was counted only a few times. The V call is TRBV28, the J call TRBJ1-4; 7 bases are a match to TRBD1. Germline V gives CDR1 MDHEN, CDR2 SYDVKM. V was pared by 6 bases and J by 0 bases, with 7 bases of the junction left unmatched. The CDR3 spans 16 residues. The CDR3 nucleotides are TGTGCCAGCAGGACAGGGAGTTTTACAACTAATGAAAAACTGTTTTTT. Amino acid sequence: CASRTGSFTTNEKLFF.

This chain links TRBV7-3 with TRBJ2-2, with 9 bases lining up with TRBD2. From germline, CDR1 is SGHTA and CDR2 FQGTGA. This CDR3 is 15 amino acids long. Trimming removed 3 bases from V and 5 bases from J; junction bases left unmatched: 4. CDR3 sequence: CASSFSGGRTGELFF. The CDR3 DNA reads TGTGCCAGCAGCTTTAGCGGGGGACGAACCGGGGAGCTGTTTTTT.

This chain's CDR3 is CASSSFSGDRASGTGELFF. The DNA of the CDR3 is TGTGCCAGCAGCTCATTCTCAGGGGATCGGGCGAGTGGCACCGGGGAGCTGTTTTTT. This sequence joins TRBV7-3 and TRBJ2-2, with D perhaps TRBD1 (6 bases). The CDR3 extends over 19 amino acids. CDR1 and CDR2 (germline): SGHTA, FQGTGA. Trimming stripped 4 bases from V and 4 bases from J, with 25 bases between.

The V and J genes are TRBV4-1 and TRBJ1-2; D is possibly TRBD1 (5 bases). Germline lookup yields CDR1 MGHRA and CDR2 YSYEKL. Trimming cost V 5 bases and J 2 bases, with 9 bases left between them. The CDR3 totals 13 residues. The CDR3 DNA follows: TGCGCCAGCAGCTCGGGACCGAACTATGGCTACACCTTC. This translates into CASSSGPNYGYTF.

This chain links TRBV9 with TRBJ2-1; D call uncertain. Germline lookup yields CDR1 SGDLS and CDR2 YYNGEE. The CDR3 extends over 14 amino acids. Trimming stripped 0 bases from V and 4 bases from J, with 8 bases between. In nucleotides, the CDR3 is TGTGCCAGCAGCGTAGCTGGCAATTACAATGAGCAGTTCTTC. Translating gives CASSVAGNYNEQFF. The variable domain in full, with the rest retrieved from reference TRBV9 and TRBJ2-1, is DSGVTQTPKHLITATGQRVTLRCSPRSGDLSVYWYQQSLDQGLQFLIQYYNGEERAKGNILERFSAQQFPDLHSELNLSSLELGDSALYFCASSVAGNYNEQFFGPGTRLTVL.

V is TRBV2 and J is TRBJ1-1, with a possible D match to TRBD1 (6 bases). CDR3 length equals 13 residues. The germline V gene has CDR1 SNHLY and CDR2 FYNNEI. V was shortened by 6 bases and J by 1 base, with 9 bases between the two germline ends. The CDR3 is CASSRQANTEAFF. In nucleotides, the CDR3 is TGTGCCAGCAGCAGACAGGCGAACACTGAAGCTTTCTTT.

The V call is TRBV9, the J call TRBJ1-1; D not resolved. Germline V gene sequence: CDR1 SGDLS, CDR2 YYNGEE. V was pared by 1 base and J by 5 bases, with 9 bases between. The CDR3 is 13 residues long. The DNA of the CDR3 is TGTGCCAGCAGCGTAACCCTTGGGACTGAAGCTTTCTTT. This encodes CASSVTLGTEAFF.

The chain links TRBV29-1 to TRBJ1-1, with a weak D call TRBD1 (6 bases). V shed 7 bases and J shed 1 base, with 16 bases lying between them. CDR3 length: 14 residues. Looked up from germline, CDR1 is SQVTM and CDR2 is ANQGSEA. The CDR3 nucleotides are TGCAGCGCTGACCGCCGGGACACGAACACTGAAGCTTTCTTT. It translates to CSADRRDTNTEAFF.

The J gene is TRBJ2-7, the V gene TRBV12-3 or TRBV12-4, with D possibly TRBD2 on 6 matching bases. This CDR3 has 12 residues. The V end lost 8 bases, the J end lost 4 bases, and 12 bases lay between the germline ends. The chain's CDR3 is CASSIGGYEQYF. CDR3 DNA: TGTGCCAGCTCTATCGGGGGATACGAGCAGTACTTC.

The rearrangement uses TRBV4-1 and TRBJ2-3; TRBD2 agrees at 7 bases. CDR1 is MGHRA and CDR2 is YSYEKL in the germline V gene. Trimming cost V 1 base and J 2 bases; bases outside gene matches: 3. The CDR3 is 15 residues long. The CDR3 coding sequence is TGCGCCAGCAGCCAAGGGGGAGGGCTCACAGATACGCAGTATTTT. Translated: CASSQGGGLTDTQYF.

The chain links TRBV7-9 to TRBJ2-2; D perhaps matches TRBD2 (5 bases). Germline CDR1 is SEHNR and CDR2 is FQNEAQ (reference sequence). The V end lost 5 bases, the J end lost 4 bases, and 14 bases lay between the germline ends. This CDR3 comprises 15 residues. The CDR3 coding sequence is TGTGCCAGCAGCCCCCCTGAGGGTTTCACCGGGGAGCTGTTTTTT. Residues: CASSPPEGFTGELFF.

The chain uses TRBV7-2 and TRBJ2-3; TRBD2 might be the D (6 bases). The CDR3 extends over 16 amino acids. Per germline, CDR1 SGHTA and CDR2 FQGNSA. V lost 0 bases to trimming and J lost 4 bases, with 14 bases between them. For the CDR3, the DNA is TGTGCCAGCAGCTTAGCGCAGGGTGGGAGGTCAGATACGCAGTATTTT. Protein sequence: CASSLAQGGRSDTQYF.

The gene calls are TRBV2 and TRBJ1-5; TRBD1 matches 10 bases. The CDR3 spans 17 residues. Germline V lookup: CDR1 SNHLY, CDR2 FYNNEI. The V and J ends lost 4 bases and 4 bases, in that order; junction bases with no gene match: 10. The CDR3 region is CASSVPSGGQGNQPQHF. The CDR3 nucleotides read TGTGCCAGCAGTGTTCCTTCAGGGGGACAGGGGAATCAGCCCCAGCATTTT.

This sequence joins TRBV28 and TRBJ1-2; D is ambiguous. Germline V gene sequence: CDR1 MDHEN, CDR2 SYDVKM. CDR3 size: 15 residues. Trimming took 3 bases from V and 2 from J, leaving 13 bases between them. The CDR3 spells CASSFADPTNYGYTF. CDR3 DNA: TGTGCCAGCAGTTTCGCGGACCCGACCAACTATGGCTACACCTTC.

The chain carries TRBV13 and TRBJ1-2; D not resolved. The CDR3 consists of 14 residues. V was clipped by 5 bases and J by 5 bases, with 15 bases between them. Germline CDR1 is PRHDT and CDR2 is FYEKMQ (reference sequence). The CDR3 reads CASSVVGVGYGYTF. CDR3 in DNA: TGTGCCAGCAGCGTAGTGGGCGTAGGGTATGGCTACACCTTC.

The gene calls are TRBV14 and TRBJ1-2; D is undetermined. Germline loops: CDR1 SGHDN, CDR2 FVKESK. V lost 5 bases and J 3 bases, leaving 10 bases between the germline ends. The CDR3 has 13 residues. CDR3 loop: CASSKGQYYGYTF. DNA of the CDR3: TGTGCCAGCAGCAAGGGCCAATACTATGGCTACACCTTC.